A single sample gave rise to the 22 T cell receptor beta chains below, sequenced in a study of T cells expressing NK-cell markers. One entry per CDR3 protein, without DNA, is what TCRdb gives after re-calling the 5' RACE reads. Its table lists approximately 550,000 distinct CDR3 sequences. Sequencing input: blood T cells: a sorted CD56 or NKG2C T cell subset, CD4+ or CD8+ T cells, or bulk PBMC T cells (not recorded which). All receptors come from a man younger than 35 in good health.

The chain employs TRBV12-3 or TRBV12-4 and TRBJ2-2; TCRdb indicates TRBD1, and absent DNA this call remains unverified. The CDR3 is 17 residues long. CDR3 protein: CASSLAVGQGHTGELFF.

The chain couples TRBV7-9 to TRBJ2-5; TCRdb names TRBD1, which stays unverified in the absence of DNA. This CDR3 has 16 amino acids. CDR1 SEHNR and CDR2 FQNEAQ come from the germline V gene (reference sequence). CDR3 in amino acids: CASSTGPLASQETQYF.

The chain combines TRBV29-1 with TRBJ2-7; TCRdb's assignment of TRBD1 cannot be checked, as there is no DNA. The CDR3 loop spans 14 amino acids. CDR1 is SQVTM and CDR2 is ANQGSEA in the germline V gene. CDR3 amino acids: CSVDTGGAPYEQYF.

The chain recombines TRBV10-1 with TRBJ2-2. Germline V gene data show CDR1 as WNHNN and CDR2 as SYGVQD (reference sequence). The CDR3 has 14 amino acids. CDR3 loop: CASSRVSNSGELFF.

The chain employs TRBV5-1 and TRBJ2-2; TCRdb indicates TRBD1, and absent DNA this call remains unverified. CDR3 size: 15 residues. The V gene's germline CDR1 is SGHRS and CDR2 YFSETQ. The CDR3 loop reads CASSLVGRGAGELFF.

V usage is TRBV14 and J usage is TRBJ2-1; TCRdb gives TRBD1 as the D gene, but with no DNA this cannot be confirmed. Germline-derived CDR1 and CDR2 are SGHDN and FVKESK. CDR3 length: 16 residues. The CDR3: CASRPPPGQGNNEQFF.

The chain is built from TRBV7-3 and TRBJ2-1; absent DNA, TCRdb's TRBD1 call cannot be checked. CDR1 is SGHTA and CDR2 is FQGTGA in the germline V gene. The CDR3 covers 13 residues. CDR3 amino acids: CASSFLSPPEQFF.

This CDR3 is CSGVREETQYF. The V and J genes are TRBV20-1 and TRBJ2-5; TCRdb calls TRBD1, which cannot be checked without DNA. The CDR3 length is 11 residues. Germline assignment: CDR1 DFQATT and CDR2 SNEGSKA (reference sequence).

The chain couples TRBV19 to TRBJ2-3; the D gene TCRdb calls, TRBD1, cannot be checked with no DNA. This CDR3 spans 15 amino acids. Germline loops: CDR1 LNHDA, CDR2 SQIVND (reference sequence). The CDR3 is CASSIGGVGTDTQYF.

The gene calls are TRBV7-8 and TRBJ2-7. The CDR3 spans 15 residues. Germline V gene lookup returns CDR1 SGHVS and CDR2 FQNEAQ. The CDR3 reads CASSLAPRGSYEQYF.

V and J are TRBV12-3 or TRBV12-4 and TRBJ2-5; TCRdb reports TRBD2, a call that lacks DNA to check it against. The CDR3 contains 12 residues. CDR3 residues: CASSNRGETQYF.

V usage is TRBV7-9 and J usage is TRBJ2-3; TCRdb outputs TRBD1, but without DNA this stays unchecked. Germline V lookup: CDR1 SEHNR, CDR2 FQNEAQ (reference sequence). The CDR3 totals 15 residues. Here the CDR3 reads CAMSSPGGRTDTQYF.

J is TRBJ2-1 and V is TRBV7-9. Germline loops: CDR1 SEHNR, CDR2 FQNEAQ (reference sequence). This CDR3 spans 14 amino acids. This CDR3 reads CASSLSFTYNEQFF.

The CDR3 loop reads CASSLGAEQFF. This chain connects TRBV5-5 to TRBJ2-1. The CDR3 has 11 amino acids. From germline, CDR1 is SGHKS and CDR2 YYEKEE (reference sequence).

The chain uses TRBV4-3 and TRBJ2-7; the D gene TCRdb calls, TRBD2, cannot be checked with no DNA. CDR1 and CDR2 (germline): LGHNA, YSLEER. The CDR3 sequence is 18 residues long. CDR3 sequence: CASSQGNPSGRRTYEQYF.

This chain connects TRBV20-1 to TRBJ2-4. Germline CDR1 and CDR2: DFQATT and SNEGSKA (reference sequence). The CDR3 covers 13 residues. CDR3 loop: CSAILPEKNIQYF.

The chain recombines TRBV15 with TRBJ2-7; TCRdb designates TRBD1, a call that cannot be tested without DNA. The germline gives CDR1 LNHNV, CDR2 YYDKDF (reference sequence). The CDR3 contains 16 residues. CDR3 amino acids: CATSAAGTPLTYEQYF.

The chain carries TRBV5-6 and TRBJ2-1; TCRdb proposes TRBD1, but this gene call is untestable without DNA. Looked up from germline, CDR1 is SGHDT and CDR2 is YYEEEE. The CDR3 length is 20 residues. The CDR3 sequence: CASSNETGTLRAGWNNEQFF.

This chain links TRBV5-1 with TRBJ1-4; TCRdb lists TRBD1, though no DNA is available to test this call. CDR3 length: 16 amino acids. Germline V gene sequence: CDR1 SGHRS, CDR2 YFSETQ. The CDR3 protein is CASSLLTRATNEKLFF.

V gene TRBV24-1 combines with J gene TRBJ1-5. The germline V gene has CDR1 KGHDR and CDR2 SFDVKD. The CDR3 length is 14 residues. CDR3: CATSDLRTGQPQHF.

The gene calls are TRBV28 and TRBJ2-5; TCRdb's D call, TRBD2, is unchecked because there is no DNA. The germline gives CDR1 MDHEN, CDR2 SYDVKM. The CDR3 consists of 17 residues. CDR3 protein: CASSPSSGRPYQETQYF.

J is TRBJ2-5 and V is TRBV20-1; TCRdb proposes TRBD1, but this gene call is untestable without DNA. Germline values: CDR1 DFQATT, CDR2 SNEGSKA (reference sequence). The CDR3 spans 14 residues. The CDR3 region is CSAKSGGSLETQYF.